The present entry profiles one T cell receptor (beta chain) with its context. Its antigen is not identified. The CDR3 has 15 amino acids. Trimming shortened V by 6 bases and J by 4 bases, and 16 bases separated the two germline ends. Germline values: CDR1 MNHEY, CDR2 SMNVEV (reference sequence). Genomic DNA served as the source from which two-round multiplex PCR generated TCR beta CDR3 amplicons. Round-one PCR had primers specific to each TRBV and TRBJ gene. There were universal primers used in the second PCR round. One entry per CDR3 protein, called by TCRdb with MiXCR from the multiplex PCR reads. The sample carries about 59,000 distinct CDR3 sequences, about 30% recorded once. These data originate in a study of prognosis after radiotherapy for stage I lung cancer. Across the whole study: Patients were about a dozen men and 6 women aged roughly 53 to 85, median approximately 71 years.

Findings and limits, study-wide: Unique TCR clone counts went down once patients had stereotactic body radiation therapy, median around 10,000 versus 6,900.

This clonotype was obtained from a donor aged 50 or older with non-small cell lung cancer. The source was PBMCs, collected before or after stereotactic body radiation therapy (not recorded which). The gene calls are TRBV27 and TRBJ2-1; a possible D gene is TRBD1 (6 bases). The CDR3 is CASRPPWGLYNEQFF. CDR3 nucleotide sequence: TGTGCCAGCAGGCCTCCGTGGGGGCTATACAATGAGCAGTTCTTC.